These T cell receptor beta chains were read from a single sample in a study of shared clonotypes between healthy human individuals. The data were produced by immunoSEQ multiplex PCR, yet TCRdb's version contains in-frame clones alone and is incomplete. The sample has fewer than 700,000 clones, around 96% seen once; the top ten hold approximately 0.12%. The specimen sequenced was naive CD8+ T cells sorted from blood. The receptors shown here come from a woman in her twenties or thirties in good health. CDR3s include the opening cysteine and the closing phenylalanine or tryptophan.

v_gene: TRBV5-5; len: 17; j_gene: TRBJ2-7; CDR3aa: CASSGWDRAASSYEQYF
v_gene: TRBV7-9; len: 15; j_gene: TRBJ1-2; CDR3aa: CASSIRTAPEYGYTF
v_gene: TRBV6-5; len: 13; j_gene: TRBJ1-2; CDR3aa: CASSYEGVYGYTF
v_gene: TRBV28; len: 14; j_gene: TRBJ1-1; CDR3aa: CASSFLVPGTEAFF
v_gene: TRBV2; len: 13; j_gene: TRBJ1-3; CDR3aa: CASRRTSGNTIYF
v_gene: TRBV5-6; len: 14; j_gene: TRBJ2-7; CDR3aa: CASSFRRSPYEQYF
v_gene: TRBV4-1; len: 16; j_gene: TRBJ1-1; CDR3aa: CASSQDGGRTSPEAFF
v_gene: TRBV28; len: 16; j_gene: TRBJ2-5; CDR3aa: CASSAPVVGALETQYF
v_gene: TRBV28; len: 14; j_gene: TRBJ2-2; CDR3aa: CASMIAGVTGELFF
v_gene: TRBV29-1; len: 17; j_gene: TRBJ1-4; CDR3aa: CSPPLFRGPGGNEKLFF
v_gene: TRBV28; len: 12; j_gene: TRBJ1-5; CDR3aa: CASGQEFQPQHF
v_gene: TRBV19; len: 15; j_gene: TRBJ1-5; CDR3aa: CASSMVQVSNQPQHF
v_gene: TRBV29-1; len: 13; j_gene: TRBJ2-7; CDR3aa: CSVEGETPYEQYF
v_gene: TRBV29-1; len: 13; j_gene: -; CDR3aa: CSGLDRDSYEQYF
v_gene: TRBV28; len: 13; j_gene: TRBJ1-1; CDR3aa: CASSPGGNTEAFF
v_gene: TRBV2; len: 11; j_gene: TRBJ2-1; CDR3aa: CASSAGNEQFF
v_gene: TRBV5-1; len: 14; j_gene: TRBJ2-1; CDR3aa: CASSISGPTEEQFF
v_gene: TRBV5-1; len: 13; j_gene: TRBJ2-7; CDR3aa: CASSGDRAGEQYF
v_gene: TRBV2; len: 18; j_gene: TRBJ2-5; CDR3aa: CASTSPGLAVFEGETQYF
v_gene: TRBV9; len: 15; j_gene: TRBJ2-1; CDR3aa: CASSGTSFLGNEQFF
v_gene: TRBV5-8; len: 14; j_gene: TRBJ1-1; CDR3aa: CASSPGQMNTEAFF
v_gene: TRBV28; len: 13; j_gene: TRBJ2-1; CDR3aa: CASSLVSDNEQFF
v_gene: TRBV28; len: 14; j_gene: TRBJ2-7; CDR3aa: CASSLSGRGYEQYF
v_gene: TRBV12-2; len: 16; j_gene: TRBJ2-5; CDR3aa: CASRLVEQGSSETQYF